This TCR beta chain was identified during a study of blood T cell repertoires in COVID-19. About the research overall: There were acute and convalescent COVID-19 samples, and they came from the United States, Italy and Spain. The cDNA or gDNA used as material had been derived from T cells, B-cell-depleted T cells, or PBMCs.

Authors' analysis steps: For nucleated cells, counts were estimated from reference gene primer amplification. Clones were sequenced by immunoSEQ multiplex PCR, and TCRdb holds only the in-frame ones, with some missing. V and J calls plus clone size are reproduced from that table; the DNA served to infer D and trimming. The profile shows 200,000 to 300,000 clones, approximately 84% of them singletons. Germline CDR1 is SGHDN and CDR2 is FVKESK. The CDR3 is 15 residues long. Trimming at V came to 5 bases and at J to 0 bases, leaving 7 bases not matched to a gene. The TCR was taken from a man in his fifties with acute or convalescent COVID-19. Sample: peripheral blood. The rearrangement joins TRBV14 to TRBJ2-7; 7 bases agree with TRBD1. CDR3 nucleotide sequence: TGTGCCAGCAGCGCCCGGGACAGTTACTCCTACGAGCAGTACTTC. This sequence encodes CASSARDSYSYEQYF.